Detailed here is one T cell receptor beta chain. Its antigen is still unknown. The data were produced by immunoSEQ multiplex PCR, yet TCRdb's version contains in-frame clones alone and is incomplete. The data contain around 95,000 clones, roughly 85% of them seen just once; the ten biggest clones take up 20% to 25%. The record originates from a study of cytomegalovirus exposure and HLA in healthy donors. The CDR3 extends over 14 amino acids. Germline V gene sequence: CDR1 SGHRS, CDR2 YFSETQ. V lost 4 bases and J 4 bases, leaving 14 bases between the germline ends. Study-wide points: Investigators reported 150 to 200 TCR beta chains as tied to cytomegalovirus.

The clonotype was recovered from a man aged 18 to 30 in good health and CMV-seropositive. Sample: PBMCs. This chain joins TRBV5-1 and TRBJ1-1; D perhaps matches TRBD1 (6 bases). The CDR3 loop is CASSLGRGGTEAFF. DNA of the CDR3: TGCGCCAGCAGCCTCGGCAGGGGCGGCACTGAAGCTTTCTTT.